This TCR beta chain was captured by sequencing in a study of T cell responses to AZD1222 COVID-19 vaccine. On the study more broadly: Samples with a second dose at about 4 or about 12 weeks were pooled together. Whole-study results and caveats: Nearly half of spike-specific TCRs reportedly go after variant regions that carry no mutations. Breadth and depth of Spike-specific TCRs rose after two AZD1222 doses.

Method: immunoSEQ multiplex PCR; TCRdb's copy keeps in-frame clones and lacks some. The sample includes some 96,000 clones, around 90% seen only once; the top ten take under 2%. As regards this clone: What it binds is not known.

CDR1 is KGHDR and CDR2 is SFDVKD in the germline V gene. V lost 0 bases and J 3 bases, leaving 17 bases between the germline ends. This CDR3 has 18 residues. The sample here was peripheral blood, taken on day 0 of AZD1222 vaccination. This sequence originates from an adult in good health. The rearrangement joins TRBV24-1 to TRBJ1-3, with unresolved D. This chain's CDR3 is CATSDLRAWREDGNTIYF. The CDR3 DNA reads TGTGCCACCAGTGATTTGAGGGCGTGGAGGGAGGATGGAAACACCATATATTTT.